This TCR beta chain was observed in a study of human T cells and chemical hapten exposure. This clonotype appeared many times. Trimming removed 0 bases from V and 3 bases from J, with 13 bases in between. Per germline, CDR1 ENHRY and CDR2 SYGVKD. CDR3 size: 16 residues. The library gave individual cDNA molecules unique molecular identifiers. In TCRdb, the RACE reads were re-called with MiXCR into one record per CDR3 protein. The data contain fewer than 80,000 distinct CDR3 sequences, approximately 9.9% of them seen just once; the ten biggest clones take up approximately 2.4%. Sample time point: patch test 3, about 24 weeks after DPC sensitization. Treatment here: therapeutic diphenylcyclopropenone sensitization with weekly scalp DPC.

The chain is built from TRBV10-3 and TRBJ2-3; the D is unclear. This receptor was identified in a woman aged 25 to 39 with alopecia areata. Some clones in this sample may be carry-over from other donors' samples. Sequences were derived from whole blood, sampled in connection with sensitization to the hapten diphenylcyclopropenone (DPC). The CDR3: CAISESKTGGTDTQYF. The CDR3 coding sequence is TGTGCCATCAGTGAGTCGAAAACGGGCGGTACAGATACGCAGTATTTT.